Sequencing of this TCR beta chain was carried out in a study of T-cell reconstitution after alpha-beta-depleted transplantation in children. Unique molecular identifiers were incorporated during preparation of the TCRbeta library. MiXCR, run by TCRdb on the PCR reads, gives a single entry per CDR3 protein. The sample lists some 600,000 distinct CDR3 sequences; 10% to 15% were seen once. Overall study findings and caveats: Counts and diversity of T cells one year after transplant came mostly from newly produced T cells. In patients about two months after transplant, alpha-beta T cells reportedly arose from several hundred expanded graft clones. Surviving thymic progenitors and recipient T cells were the source of high TCRbeta diversity at day 60 in some patients.

Comments on this clonotype: The antigen remains unidentified.

This specimen was PBMCs, mostly from graft donor cells, taken 360 days after TCRalphabeta/CD19-depleted stem cell transplant. The TCR was taken from a male patient under 18 who had a stem cell transplant for acute myeloid leukemia, so the T cells may come from the graft donor.

Here the CDR3 reads CASARVGEQYF. The CDR3 DNA reads as TGTGCCAGCGCAAGAGTCGGCGAGCAGTACTTC. The rearrangement uses TRBV6-2 or TRBV6-3 and TRBJ2-7, with D unresolved. The germline gives CDR1 MNHEY, CDR2 SVGEGT. CDR3 length: 11 residues. V dropped 8 bases and J dropped 6 bases, with 11 bases sitting between them.